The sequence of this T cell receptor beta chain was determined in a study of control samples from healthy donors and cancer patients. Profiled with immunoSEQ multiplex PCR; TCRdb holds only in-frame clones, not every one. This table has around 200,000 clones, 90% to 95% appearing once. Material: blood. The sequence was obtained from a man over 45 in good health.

CDR3: CASSLDRGRGYTF. The CDR3 DNA reads as TGTGCCAGCAGCTTAGACCGGGGGAGAGGCTACACCTTC. The chain uses TRBV7-2 and TRBJ1-2; tentatively, D is TRBD1 (5 bases). V was clipped by 1 base and J by 8 bases, with 11 bases between them. Germline assignment: CDR1 SGHTA and CDR2 FQGNSA. CDR3 length: 13 amino acids.